Presented here are 15 T cell receptor beta chains from one specimen sequenced in a study of OX40 agonist ivuxolimab in advanced cancers. TCRdb keeps only in-frame clones here, not all; method: immunoSEQ multiplex PCR. The repertoire consists of tens of thousands of clones, with roughly three quarters occurring once and the leading ten covering 5%. The starting material was CD4+ or CD8+ T cells sorted from blood, obtained in a trial of the OX40 agonist ivuxolimab. The source of these receptors is an adult with an advanced solid tumor such as melanoma, head and neck, liver or kidney cancer.

The gene calls are TRBV7-2 and TRBJ1-2, with D maybe TRBD1 (5 bases). V shed 5 bases and J shed 4 bases, with 14 bases lying between them. Germline values: CDR1 SGHTA, CDR2 FQGNSA. The CDR3 is made up of 14 amino acids. The DNA of the CDR3 is TGTGCCAGCAGCCCGCGGGGGGTAGTCTATGGCTACACCTTC. Translating gives CASSPRGVVYGYTF.

The chain recombines TRBV6-5 with TRBJ1-1; 9 nucleotides match TRBD1. The V gene end was trimmed by 8 bases and the J gene end by 2 bases; junction bases not matched to a gene: 6. Germline V CDR1 and CDR2: MNHEY, SVGAGI. CDR3 length: 14 amino acids. CDR3 region: CASGGQGGNTEAFF. The CDR3 DNA reads as TGTGCCAGCGGGGGACAGGGTGGAAACACTGAAGCTTTCTTT.

The chain carries TRBV13 and TRBJ2-3; possible D gene TRBD2, 5 bases. The CDR3 consists of 12 residues. The V and J ends lost 5 bases and 8 bases respectively, with 11 bases between them. Germline CDR1 is PRHDT and CDR2 is FYEKMQ (reference sequence). CDR3 nucleotide sequence: TGTGCCAGCAGCCCTCCGGGGAGTACGCAGTATTTT. Its translation: CASSPPGSTQYF.

The chain joins TRBV6-4 to TRBJ2-3; TRBD2 matches at 8 bases. CDR1 and CDR2 (germline): MRHNA, SNTAGT. Losses at the gene ends were 2 bases for V and 6 bases for J; bases not matched to a gene: 7. The CDR3 is 15 amino acids. The CDR3 nucleotides read TGTGCCAGCAGTGACATAGCGGGGTCGTCGGATACGCAGTATTTT. This gives the protein CASSDIAGSSDTQYF.

The chain uses TRBV5-1 and TRBJ2-5; D uncertain. Germline V gives CDR1 SGHRS, CDR2 YFSETQ. V lost 0 bases and J lost 4, with 1 base in between. This CDR3 region has 11 residues. CDR3: CASSLVETQYF. The CDR3 DNA sequence: TGCGCCAGCAGCTTGGTAGAGACCCAGTACTTC.

This chain connects TRBV9 to TRBJ2-3, with D perhaps matching TRBD2 (6 bases). The germline V gene encodes CDR1 SGDLS and CDR2 YYNGEE. The V end lost 1 base, the J end lost 0 bases, and 9 bases lay between the germline ends. The CDR3 has 15 residues. The CDR3 nucleotides read TGTGCCAGCAGCGTAACGGGGGACAGCACAGATACGCAGTATTTT. The encoded protein is CASSVTGDSTDTQYF. Complete variable domain (other parts from reference TRBV9 and TRBJ2-3): DSGVTQTPKHLITATGQRVTLRCSPRSGDLSVYWYQQSLDQGLQFLIQYYNGEERAKGNILERFSAQQFPDLHSELNLSSLELGDSALYFCASSVTGDSTDTQYFGPGTRLTVL.

In DNA, the CDR3 is TGTGCCAGCAGCAGCGCCGGGACAGGGAGAGAGGCTAACTATGGCTACACCTTC. Translation gives CASSSAGTGREANYGYTF. The J gene is TRBJ1-2, the V gene TRBV5-6; 9 bases line up with TRBD1. The length of the CDR3 is 18 residues. Trimming took 4 bases from V and 0 from J; bases not matched to a gene: 13. Per the germline V gene, CDR1 is SGHDT and CDR2 is YYEEEE. Full variable domain (rest looked up from reference TRBV5-6 and TRBJ1-2): DAGVTQSPTHLIKTRGQQVTLRCSPKSGHDTVSWYQQALGQGPQFIFQYYEEEERQRGNFPDRFSGHQFPNYSSELNVNALLLGDSALYLCASSSAGTGREANYGYTFGSGTRLTVV.

J is TRBJ2-5 and V is TRBV6-6; a possible D gene is TRBD2 (5 bases). The germline V gene has CDR1 MNHNY and CDR2 SVGAGI (reference sequence). CDR3 length: 14 residues. Trimming shortened V by 0 bases and J by 6 bases, and 11 bases separated the two germline ends. CDR3 region: CASSYSEGFQTQYF. CDR3 bases: TGTGCCAGCAGTTACTCTGAGGGCTTCCAGACCCAGTACTTC.

V usage is TRBV7-6 and J usage is TRBJ2-7, with D hard to call. Trimming took 1 base from V and 7 from J, leaving 8 bases between them. This CDR3 is built from 12 residues. CDR1 is SGHVS, CDR2 FNYEAQ, per germline. In DNA, the CDR3 is TGTGCCAGCAGCTTAGGTCGAGCAGAGCAGTACTTC. Translated: CASSLGRAEQYF.

This clone was seen only once. This chain joins TRBV6-4 and TRBJ2-1, with D possibly matching TRBD1 (5 bases). CDR1 is MRHNA and CDR2 is SNTAGT in the germline V gene. V was pared by 5 bases and J by 9 bases, with 17 bases between. This CDR3 is 14 amino acids long. CDR3 region: CASSFGQSRREQFF. In DNA, the CDR3 is TGTGCCAGCAGTTTTGGACAAAGTCGCCGTGAGCAGTTCTTC.

The V gene is TRBV7-9, the J gene TRBJ2-3, with TRBD1 as a possible D gene (6 bases). CDR1 SEHNR and CDR2 FQNEAQ come from the germline V gene (reference sequence). The CDR3 runs to 16 residues. Trimming pared 5 bases from V and 2 bases from J, leaving 17 bases between. The CDR3 spells CASSTGTRKITDTQYF. The DNA for the CDR3 is TGTGCCAGCAGCACCGGGACAAGGAAAATCACAGATACGCAGTATTTT.

A few counts support this clone. The V gene is TRBV10-1, the J gene TRBJ2-7; 11 bases are a match to TRBD1. Trimming removed 0 bases from V and 6 bases from J; junction bases left unmatched: 4. The CDR3 is made up of 15 amino acids. Germline V gene sequence: CDR1 WNHNN, CDR2 SYGVQD (reference sequence). The CDR3 loop is CASSESGQGASEQYF. CDR3 DNA sequence: TGCGCCAGCAGTGAGTCCGGACAGGGGGCGAGCGAGCAGTACTTC.

This chain joins TRBV7-9 and TRBJ1-6; 8 bases are a match to TRBD1. The trim removed 0 bases at V and 6 bases at J, leaving 1 base unmatched. The CDR3 runs 15 residues. The germline gives CDR1 SEHNR, CDR2 FQNEAQ (reference sequence). The CDR3 DNA reads TGTGCCAGCAGCTTAGCAACAGGGGGTAATTCACCCCTCCACTTT. It yields the protein CASSLATGGNSPLHF.

J is TRBJ1-1 and V is TRBV5-1; possibly TRBD1 for D (5 bases). The germline CDR1 and CDR2 sequences are SGHRS and YFSETQ. Deletions cut 4 bases from V and 6 bases from J, with 19 bases between. The CDR3 is 15 residues long. Here the CDR3 reads CASSPRLGESAEAFF. CDR3 sequence (DNA): TGCGCCAGCAGCCCGCGGCTGGGGGAGTCCGCTGAAGCTTTCTTT. Based on the CDR3 plus reference TRBV5-1 and TRBJ1-1, the full variable domain is KAGVTQTPRYLIKTRGQQVTLSCSPISGHRSVSWYQQTPGQGLQFLFEYFSETQRNKGNFPGRFSGRQFSNSRSEMNVSTLELGDSALYLCASSPRLGESAEAFFGQGTRLTVV.

The V gene is TRBV28, the J gene TRBJ1-4, with unresolved D. CDR3 length equals 15 residues. Trimming stripped 3 bases from V and 3 bases from J, with 11 bases between. CDR1 MDHEN and CDR2 SYDVKM come from the germline V gene. The CDR3 DNA sequence: TGTGCCAGCAGTTTGGCGGTGTCGGCTAATGAAAAACTGTTTTTT. Its translation: CASSLAVSANEKLFF.